What follows describes a single T cell receptor beta chain. Its antigen target is currently unknown. No much larger clonotype is one base removed from it; base qualities were not supplied. TCRbeta CDR3 regions were amplified from genomic DNA by means of the immunoSEQ Assay, a bias-controlled multiplex PCR. The paper's processing steps were these. The number of nucleated cells in each sample was estimated by amplification of reference gene primers within the assay. To quantify the absolute abundance of each unique TCRbeta CDR3 rearrangement, sequence reads were collapsed and filtered. For each sample, productive Simpson clonality was calculated as the square root of Simpson's diversity index over productive rearrangements. The clones in this table, taken by TCRdb from immuneACCESS, are in-frame only. Not every clone is retained; where verified, under half of the shortfall comes from an unresolved V gene, and the cause of the rest is unknown. Clonal size and the V and J genes are those of that table, whereas D and trimming came from the DNA. The sample table contains about 250,000 clones; only one count was recorded for 85% of them. Jointly, the top ten make up 9.1% of the sample.

The CDR3 sequence holds 13 residues, the cysteine and phenylalanine included. Only CDR3 DNA is held: 39 bases, read in frame from base 1. Trimming removed 10 bases from V and 6 bases from J, leaving 16 bases between the germline ends. CDR1 LNHDA and CDR2 SQIVND were looked up in the germline V gene (reference sequence). This sample stems from a study of blood T cell repertoires in COVID-19 (TCRdb year 2020). For the study in its entirety: The collaborator samples originated in the United States, Italy and Spain and spanned the acute and convalescent phases of COVID-19. Deeply sampled blood TCRbeta repertoires from subjects exposed to, actively infected with, or recovered from COVID-19 were included in the dataset. Samples came from the ongoing ImmuneRACE study (first 160 participants) plus 1,254 subjects from 6 global collaborators. Where available, HLA class I and class II types were taken from metadata supplied by the sample provider and were not determined by assay-based typing. Nearly every sample came with metadata listing a de-identified subject ID, COVID-19 status, age in years and sex. The repertoires were released in a freely available public database meant as a resource for research on the immune response to SARS-CoV-2. The material from the prospective study consisted of cDNA or gDNA derived from T cells, B-cell-depleted T cells, or PBMCs. The research as a whole found: Clinical and demographic metadata were provided uncurated, with the amount varying by source and participant.

Enrolling through a virtual design, the prospective study's participants ranged in age from about 18 to 100 years and lived across 24 United States geographic areas. Cohort assignment in the prospective study relied on participant-reported clinical history from a screening survey and a study questionnaire. In the prospective study, whole blood, serum and a nasopharyngeal or oropharyngeal swab were collected from each participant by mobile phlebotomists. Participants in the prospective study had the option to provide additional blood draws and questionnaires over a 2-month period. Before DNA extraction, blood samples from the prospective study were shipped at room temperature or frozen.

The chain joins TRBV19 to TRBJ2-1; the D gene is possibly TRBD2, with 6 bases matching. This TCR came from a woman aged 50 to 60 with acute COVID-19. The sequencing sample was made of PBMCs or T cells enriched from blood (not recorded which). CDR3 region: CATSSAGGNEQFF. The DNA reads TGTGCCACCTCAAGCGCCGGGGGCAATGAGCAGTTCTTC.